A selection of T cell receptor beta chains follows, all from one sample in a study of T-cell reconstitution after alpha-beta-depleted transplantation in children. TCRdb ran MiXCR on the PCR reads and lists one entry per CDR3 protein. The table records 90,000 to 130,000 distinct CDR3 sequences, about 9.4% of them present only once. Sample: PBMCs, taken before TCRalphabeta/CD19-depleted stem cell transplant. These receptors were taken from a boy between 2 and 10 years old with acute lymphoblastic leukemia, due to receive a stem cell transplant. Each CDR3 is given with its conserved first and last residue. Each record gives: CDR3 length, D gene, clone size, J gene, V gene, CDR3 DNA, CDR3 protein. A D gene is named only where the DNA matches it firmly. Not all rows give a size; the values are once, few, many and, for expanded clones, a class.

>12|TRBD2|many|TRBJ2-1|TRBV3-1
TGTGCCAGCAGCCAAGCCGCGGGAGTGTCGTTCTTC
CASSQAAGVSFF
>11|-|-|TRBJ1-2|TRBV5-1
TGCGCCAGCAGGGATTACTATGGCTACACCTTC
CASRDYYGYTF
>12|-|few|TRBJ1-1|TRBV5-6
TGTGCCAGCAGTCGCGATAACACTGAAGCTTTCTTT
CASSRDNTEAFF
>17|TRBD2|many|TRBJ2-7|TRBV27
TGTGCCAGCAGCACGGGACTAGCGGGAGTCGGTCCCTACGAGCAGTACTTC
CASSTGLAGVGPYEQYF
>15|-|-|TRBJ2-7|TRBV20-1
TGCAGTGTGCAACGCACCGGGACGCTTTCCTACGAGCAGTACTTC
CSVQRTGTLSYEQYF
>13|-|many|TRBJ2-7|TRBV5-5
TGTGCCAGCAGCTTGGGACAAGACCACGAGCAGTACTTC
CASSLGQDHEQYF
>15|-|many|TRBJ2-2|TRBV7-9
TGTGCCAGCAGTTTCGGGACTGCGAACACCGGGGAGCTGTTTTTT
CASSFGTANTGELFF
>16|TRBD2|many|TRBJ2-1|TRBV20-1
TGCAGTGCTGGGGGACTAGCGGGAGTTACCTACAATGAGCAGTTCTTC
CSAGGLAGVTYNEQFF
>17|TRBD2|-|TRBJ2-1|TRBV10-2
TGCGCCAGCAGCCCCAAGACTAGCGGGAGTACCTACAATGAGCAGTTCTTC
CASSPKTSGSTYNEQFF
>12|-|-|TRBJ1-2|TRBV30
TGTGCCTGGAGTGCGAGAGGGGATGGCTACACCTTC
CAWSARGDGYTF
>15|TRBD2|-|TRBJ2-7|TRBV12-3/TRBV12-4
TGTGCCAGCAGTGGATCCGGGACTAGCGGCTACGAGCAGTACTTC
CASSGSGTSGYEQYF
>14|-|few|TRBJ2-2|TRBV18
TGTGCCAGCTCGGCAGGTCTGAACACCGGGGAGCTGTTTTTT
CASSAGLNTGELFF
>18|TRBD2|few|TRBJ2-2|TRBV11-2
TGTGCCAGCAGCTTAGAGGTTGGCGGGAGAAAAGGGACCGGGGAGCTGTTTTTT
CASSLEVGGRKGTGELFF
>13|TRBD2|many|TRBJ2-3|TRBV20-1
TGCAGTGGGACTAGCGGTAGCACAGATACGCAGTATTTT
CSGTSGSTDTQYF
>12|-|few|TRBJ2-1|TRBV5-1
TGCGCCAGCAGCTTAGGTCAGAATGAGCAGTTCTTC
CASSLGQNEQFF
>15|TRBD2|-|TRBJ2-3|TRBV28
TGTGCCAGCAGTGGAGCGGGAGGTCTGACAGATACGCAGTATTTT
CASSGAGGLTDTQYF
>18|TRBD2|many|TRBJ2-3|TRBV5-1
TGCGCCAGCAGCTTGAAAGGGACTAGCGGGGAAGGCACAGATACGCAGTATTTT
CASSLKGTSGEGTDTQYF
>13|TRBD1|few|TRBJ2-7|TRBV18
TGTGCCAGCTCACACGGGACAGACTACGAGCAGTACTTC
CASSHGTDYEQYF
>12|-|many|TRBJ1-6|TRBV12-3/TRBV12-4
TGTGCCAGCAGTCCCAGGGGTTTGTCCCTCCACTTT
CASSPRGLSLHF
>17|-|-|TRBJ2-3|TRBV21-1
TGTGCCAGCAGCAAAGCGCGGTCTAGCGGGAGCTCAGATACGCAGTATTTT
CASSKARSSGSSDTQYF
>17|TRBD1|-|TRBJ2-7|TRBV15
TGTGCCACCAGCACCTTGACCGAGACAGGGGAAGGAGTCGAGCAGTACTTC
CATSTLTETGEGVEQYF
>13|-|few|TRBJ2-1|TRBV20-1
TGCAGTGCTAGTCGACTTTCTGGGGGTGAGCAGTTCTTC
CSASRLSGGEQFF
>15|TRBD1|many|TRBJ1-1|TRBV6-1
TGTGCCAGCGACAGGGGCGTTATCGTGAACACTGAAGCTTTCTTT
CASDRGVIVNTEAFF
>15|-|-|TRBJ2-1|TRBV29-1
TGCAGCTACACGGAGATAGGCAGCTCCTACAATGAGCAGTTCTTC
CSYTEIGSSYNEQFF
>17|-|medium-sized|TRBJ2-1|TRBV10-3
TGTGCCATCAGTGAGTACCCCCCAGGGAGAGGACAGAATGAGCAGTTCTTC
CAISEYPPGRGQNEQFF
>12|-|-|TRBJ1-5|TRBV28
TGTGCCAGCAGTCCCCCACGGGGGCCCCAGCATTTT
CASSPPRGPQHF
>13|TRBD1|few|TRBJ1-5|TRBV2
TGTGCCAGCAAGGGGGCGGCCCAGGGGCCCCAGCATTTT
CASKGAAQGPQHF
>15|-|few|TRBJ1-4|TRBV20-1
TGCAGTGCTAGAGACATGGACAGTTATAATGAAAAACTGTTTTTT
CSARDMDSYNEKLFF
>12|-|few|TRBJ1-2|TRBV6-5
TGTGCCAGCAGTCCCGGGTTTACTGGCTACACCTTC
CASSPGFTGYTF
>14|TRBD2|-|TRBJ2-1|TRBV5-1
TGCGCCAGCAGCTTGCTTAGCGGGATCGATGAGCAGTTCTTC
CASSLLSGIDEQFF
>14|-|many|TRBJ1-1|TRBV5-1
TGCGCCAGCAGCTTGGGTCAGGGGAGCACTGAAGCTTTCTTT
CASSLGQGSTEAFF
>14|TRBD1|-|TRBJ1-1|TRBV5-1
TGCGCCAGCAGCTACGACAGGGTTATGACTGAAGCTTTCTTT
CASSYDRVMTEAFF
>16|TRBD1|few|TRBJ1-1|TRBV2
TGTGCCAGCAGTAAAGGGACAGGGCAGTTTCACACTGAAGCTTTCTTT
CASSKGTGQFHTEAFF
>14|-|many|TRBJ2-1|TRBV15
TGTGCCACCAGCAAAAACAGGGTCGGCAATGAGCAGTTCTTC
CATSKNRVGNEQFF
>13|TRBD1|-|TRBJ1-4|TRBV2
TGTGCCCGCCGGACAGGGGTGGGTGAAAAACTGTTTTTT
CARRTGVGEKLFF
>16|TRBD2|-|TRBJ2-5|TRBV5-4
TGTGCCAGCAGCTTGGAAGGCGGGAGGGCCTTACAGACCCAGTACTTC
CASSLEGGRALQTQYF
>11|-|few|TRBJ2-2|TRBV30
TGTGCCTGGAAGTACACCGGGGAGCTGTTTTTT
CAWKYTGELFF
>11|-|few|TRBJ2-1|TRBV20-1
TGCAGTACGACTTTTTTCAATGAGCAGTTCTTC
CSTTFFNEQFF
>16|TRBD2|-|TRBJ2-2|TRBV2
TGTGCCAGCAGACTCGGACTAGCGGGAAATACCGGGGAGCTGTTTTTT
CASRLGLAGNTGELFF
>14|-|many|TRBJ2-1|TRBV6-1
TGTGCCAGCACCCCCGGGGGGCAGCTCAGGTCGAAGTTCTTC
CASTPGGQLRSKFF
>15|-|few|TRBJ1-1|TRBV6-5
TGTGCCAGCAGTTACTCAATGGCAGGGCGAATTGAAGCTTTCTTT
CASSYSMAGRIEAFF
>14|-|few|TRBJ2-7|TRBV15
TGTGCCACCAGCAGGACCGGGAATTCCTACGAGCAGTACTTC
CATSRTGNSYEQYF
>13|-|-|TRBJ2-7|TRBV11-2
TGTGCCAGCAGCTCAACTACAGGCTACGAGCAGTACTTC
CASSSTTGYEQYF
>14|-|few|TRBJ2-7|TRBV5-1
TGCGCCAGCAGGCAGGGGACTGGGTCCTACGAGCAGTACTTC
CASRQGTGSYEQYF
>13|-|many|TRBJ1-1|TRBV12-3/TRBV12-4
TGTGCCAGCAGTTGGGGGGTGGGCACTGAAGCTTTCTTT
CASSWGVGTEAFF
>16|-|many|TRBJ1-1|TRBV5-1
TGCGCCAGCAACCTTCACGGATTAGGGGGGTACACTGAAGCTTTCTTT
CASNLHGLGGYTEAFF
>14|TRBD2|many|TRBJ2-7|TRBV20-1
TGCAGTGCTAGAGATGGGCTAGCGGGAGACGAGCAGTACTTC
CSARDGLAGDEQYF
>15|-|many|TRBJ2-1|TRBV11-2
TGTGCCAGCAGCTTAGATAGCGGTTGGTACAATGAGCAGTTCTTC
CASSLDSGWYNEQFF
>11|-|many|TRBJ2-7|TRBV29-1
TGCAGCGTTGAGCAGGGTTACGAGCAGTACTTC
CSVEQGYEQYF
>15|-|few|TRBJ2-4|TRBV30
TGTGCCTGGAGTGAAACATTCGGAGCCAAAAACATTCAGTACTTC
CAWSETFGAKNIQYF
>16|TRBD1|many|TRBJ1-5|TRBV12-3/TRBV12-4
TGTGCCAGCAGTTTCTACGGGACAGGGGTGACTCAGCCCCAGCATTTT
CASSFYGTGVTQPQHF
>12|-|many|TRBJ2-7|TRBV20-1
TGCAGTGCTAGAGATCACTTCTACGAGCAGTACTTC
CSARDHFYEQYF
>13|-|few|TRBJ2-1|TRBV5-1
TGCGCCAGCAGCTCTTTACAAGGCAATGAGCAGTTCTTC
CASSSLQGNEQFF
>16|-|many|TRBJ2-7|TRBV5-5
TGTGCCAGCAGCCTACGGACTCTCGTCAGCTCCTACGAGCAGTACTTC
CASSLRTLVSSYEQYF
>12|TRBD1|few|TRBJ1-1|TRBV29-1
TGCAGCGTTGAGACACAGGGGGCTGGCGCTTTCTTT
CSVETQGAGAFF
>17|TRBD1|-|TRBJ1-2|TRBV18
TGTGCCAGCTCACTCACCTCGGGGACAGGGGGCGTCTATGGCTACACCTTC
CASSLTSGTGGVYGYTF